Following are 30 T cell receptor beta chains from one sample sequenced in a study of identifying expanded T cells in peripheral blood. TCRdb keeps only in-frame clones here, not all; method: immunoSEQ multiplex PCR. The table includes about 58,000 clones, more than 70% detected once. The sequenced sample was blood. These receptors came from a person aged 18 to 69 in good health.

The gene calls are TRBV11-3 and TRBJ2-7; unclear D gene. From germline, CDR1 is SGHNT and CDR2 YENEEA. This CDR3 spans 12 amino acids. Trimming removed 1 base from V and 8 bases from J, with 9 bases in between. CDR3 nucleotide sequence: TGTGCCAGCAGCTTAGTTGCAGGACAGCAGTACTTC. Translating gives CASSLVAGQQYF.

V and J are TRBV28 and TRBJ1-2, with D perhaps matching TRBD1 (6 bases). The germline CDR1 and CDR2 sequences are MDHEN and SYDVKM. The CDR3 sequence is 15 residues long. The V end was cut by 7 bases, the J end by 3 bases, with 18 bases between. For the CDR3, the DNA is TGTGCCAGCATCCAAGGGGGGCAGGGAGACTATGGCTACACCTTC. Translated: CASIQGGQGDYGYTF.

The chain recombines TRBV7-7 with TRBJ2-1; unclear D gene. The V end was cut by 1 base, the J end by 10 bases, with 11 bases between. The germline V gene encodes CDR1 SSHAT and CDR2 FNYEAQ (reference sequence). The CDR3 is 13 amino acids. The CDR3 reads CASSLDDLGEQFF. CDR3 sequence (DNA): TGTGCCAGCAGCTTAGATGATCTGGGAGAGCAGTTCTTC.

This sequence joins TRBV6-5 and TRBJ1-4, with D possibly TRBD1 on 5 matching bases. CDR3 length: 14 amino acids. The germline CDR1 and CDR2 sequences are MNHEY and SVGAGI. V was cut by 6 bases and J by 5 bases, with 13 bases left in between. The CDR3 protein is CASRADSVNEKLFF. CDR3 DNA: TGTGCCAGCAGAGCCGACAGCGTGAATGAAAAACTGTTTTTT.

The CDR3 is CASSQAPQSSYEQYF. Written as DNA, the CDR3 is TGCGCCAGCAGCCAAGCCCCCCAGAGCTCCTACGAGCAGTACTTC. The chain joins TRBV4-1 to TRBJ2-7, with unresolved D. Germline CDR1 and CDR2: MGHRA and YSYEKL. The CDR3 consists of 15 residues. V shed 1 base and J shed 0 bases, with 10 bases lying between them.

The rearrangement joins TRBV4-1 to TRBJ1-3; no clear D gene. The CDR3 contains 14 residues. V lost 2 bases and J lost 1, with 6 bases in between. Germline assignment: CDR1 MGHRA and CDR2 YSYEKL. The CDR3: CASSQLGSGNTIYF. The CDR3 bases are TGCGCCAGCAGCCAATTAGGGTCTGGAAACACCATATATTTT.

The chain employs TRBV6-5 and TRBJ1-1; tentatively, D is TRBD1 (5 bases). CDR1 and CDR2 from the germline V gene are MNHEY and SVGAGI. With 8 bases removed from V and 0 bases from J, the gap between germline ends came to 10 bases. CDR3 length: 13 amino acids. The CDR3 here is CASWGPMNTEAFF. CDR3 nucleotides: TGTGCCAGCTGGGGACCGATGAACACTGAAGCTTTCTTT.

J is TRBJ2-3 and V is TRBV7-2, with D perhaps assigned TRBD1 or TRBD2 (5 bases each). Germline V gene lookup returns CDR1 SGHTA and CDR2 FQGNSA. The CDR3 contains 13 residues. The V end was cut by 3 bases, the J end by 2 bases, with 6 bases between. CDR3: CASSLGVTDTQYF. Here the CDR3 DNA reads TGTGCCAGCAGCTTGGGGGTCACAGATACGCAGTATTTT.

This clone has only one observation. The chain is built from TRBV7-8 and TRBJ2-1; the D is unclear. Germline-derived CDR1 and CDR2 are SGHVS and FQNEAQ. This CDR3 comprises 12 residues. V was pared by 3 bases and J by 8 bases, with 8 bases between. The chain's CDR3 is CASSFSPHEQFF. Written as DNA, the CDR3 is TGTGCCAGCAGCTTTTCCCCGCATGAGCAGTTCTTC.

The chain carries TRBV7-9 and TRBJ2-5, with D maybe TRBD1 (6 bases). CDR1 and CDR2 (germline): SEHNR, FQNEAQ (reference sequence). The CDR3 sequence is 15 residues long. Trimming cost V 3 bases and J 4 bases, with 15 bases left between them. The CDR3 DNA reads TGTGCCAGCAGCTTCACAGGGAGCTGGAGAGAGACCCAGTACTTC. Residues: CASSFTGSWRETQYF. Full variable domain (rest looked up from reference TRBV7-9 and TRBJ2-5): DTGVSQNPRHKITKRGQNVTFRCDPISEHNRLYWYRQTLGQGPEFLTYFQNEAQLEKSRLLSDRFSAERPKGSFSTLEIQRTEQGDSAMYLCASSFTGSWRETQYFGPGTRLLVL.

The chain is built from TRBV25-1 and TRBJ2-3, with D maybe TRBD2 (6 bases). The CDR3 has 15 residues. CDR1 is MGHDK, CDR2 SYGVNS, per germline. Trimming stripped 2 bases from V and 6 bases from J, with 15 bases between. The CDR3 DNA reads TGTGCCAGCAGTGAAGCGGGACTCAGGACGGATACGCAGTATTTT. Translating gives CASSEAGLRTDTQYF.

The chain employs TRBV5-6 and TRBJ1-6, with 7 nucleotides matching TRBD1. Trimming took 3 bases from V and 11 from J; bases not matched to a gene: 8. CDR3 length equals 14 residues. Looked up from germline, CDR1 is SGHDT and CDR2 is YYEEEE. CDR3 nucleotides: TGTGCCAGCAGCTCGACAGGGAGCGTGACACCCCTCCACTTT. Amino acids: CASSSTGSVTPLHF.

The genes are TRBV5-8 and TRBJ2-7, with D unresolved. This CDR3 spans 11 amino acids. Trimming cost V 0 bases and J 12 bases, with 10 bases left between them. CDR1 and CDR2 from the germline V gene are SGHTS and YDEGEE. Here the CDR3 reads CASSLVPPAYF. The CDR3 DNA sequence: TGTGCCAGCAGCTTGGTACCTCCTGCGTACTTC.

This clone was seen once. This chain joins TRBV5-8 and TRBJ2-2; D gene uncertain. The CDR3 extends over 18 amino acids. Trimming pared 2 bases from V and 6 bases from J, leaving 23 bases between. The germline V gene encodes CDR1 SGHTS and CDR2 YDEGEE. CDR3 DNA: TGTGCCAGCAGCTTTCAAGCCGAGTCTAGGCCTACTCCCGGGGAGCTGTTTTTT. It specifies CASSFQAESRPTPGELFF.

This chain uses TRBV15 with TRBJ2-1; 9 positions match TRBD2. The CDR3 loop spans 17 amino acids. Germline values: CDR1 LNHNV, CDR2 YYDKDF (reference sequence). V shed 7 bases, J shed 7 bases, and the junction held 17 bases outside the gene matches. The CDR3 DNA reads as TGTGCCACCACCCCGGATGGTAGCGGGAGCGCCTGGAATGAGCAGTTCTTC. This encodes CATTPDGSGSAWNEQFF.

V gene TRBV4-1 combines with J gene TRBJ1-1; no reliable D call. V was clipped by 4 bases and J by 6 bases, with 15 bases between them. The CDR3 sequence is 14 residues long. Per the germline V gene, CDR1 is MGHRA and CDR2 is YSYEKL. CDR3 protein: CASSLRSLGAEAFF. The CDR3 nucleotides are TGCGCCAGCAGCCTAAGGAGCCTAGGCGCTGAAGCTTTCTTT.

For the CDR3, the DNA is TGTGCCAGCAGCCGTTCTGAACAGGGGACCCAAGAGACCCAGTACTTC. Translation: CASSRSEQGTQETQYF. The V call is TRBV12-1, the J call TRBJ2-5; the D call TRBD1 from the table was never checked on the DNA. TRBV12-1 is termed a pseudogene. CDR3 size: 16 residues.

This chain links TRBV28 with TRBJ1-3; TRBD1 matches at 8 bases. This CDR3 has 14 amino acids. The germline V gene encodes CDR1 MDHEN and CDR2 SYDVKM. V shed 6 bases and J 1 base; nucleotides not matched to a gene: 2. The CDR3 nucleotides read TGTGCCAGCAGGAACAGGGGGTCTGGAAACACCATATATTTT. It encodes CASRNRGSGNTIYF.

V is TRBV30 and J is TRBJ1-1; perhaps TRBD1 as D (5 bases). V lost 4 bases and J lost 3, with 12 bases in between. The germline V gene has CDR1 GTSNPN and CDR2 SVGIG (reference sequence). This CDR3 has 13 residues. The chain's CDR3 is CAWKGRGDTEAFF. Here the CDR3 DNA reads TGTGCCTGGAAGGGCCGGGGGGACACTGAAGCTTTCTTT.

The CDR3 nucleotides read TGCGCCAGCAGCTTGGATGTGATCACTGAAGCTTTCTTT. It codes for CASSLDVITEAFF. V usage is TRBV5-1 and J usage is TRBJ1-1; D gene unclear. Germline loops: CDR1 SGHRS, CDR2 YFSETQ. This CDR3 contains 13 residues. V lost 0 bases and J lost 4, with 7 bases in between.

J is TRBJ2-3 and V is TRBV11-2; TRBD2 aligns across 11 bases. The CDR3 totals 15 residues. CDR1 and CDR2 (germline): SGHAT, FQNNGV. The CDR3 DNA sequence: TGTGCTGTAGCGGGAGGGCCTTATGGCACAGATACGCAGTATTTT. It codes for CAVAGGPYGTDTQYF.

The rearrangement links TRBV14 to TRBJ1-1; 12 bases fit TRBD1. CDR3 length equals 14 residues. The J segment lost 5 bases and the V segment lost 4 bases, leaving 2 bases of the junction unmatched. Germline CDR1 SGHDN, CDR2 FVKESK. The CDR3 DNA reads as TGTGCCAGCAGCCGGGACAGGGGGCTAACTGAAGCTTTCTTT. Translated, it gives CASSRDRGLTEAFF.

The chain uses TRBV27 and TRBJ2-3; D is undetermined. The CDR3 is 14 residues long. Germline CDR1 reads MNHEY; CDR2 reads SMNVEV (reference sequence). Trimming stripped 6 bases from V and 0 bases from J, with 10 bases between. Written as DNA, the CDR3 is TGTGCCAGCAGCCCACTTTCTAGCACAGATACGCAGTATTTT. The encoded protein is CASSPLSSTDTQYF.

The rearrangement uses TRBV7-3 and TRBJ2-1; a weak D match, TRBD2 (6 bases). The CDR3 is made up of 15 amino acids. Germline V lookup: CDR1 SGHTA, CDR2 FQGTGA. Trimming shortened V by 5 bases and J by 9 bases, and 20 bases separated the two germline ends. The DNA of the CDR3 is TGTGCCAGCAGCCCCGCCCTGGGAGGATTGGGTGAGCAGTTCTTC. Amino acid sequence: CASSPALGGLGEQFF.

The CDR3 DNA is TGTGCCAGCAGCTCCGGACTAGCGGCCTACAATGAGCAGTTCTTC. This sequence encodes CASSSGLAAYNEQFF. The V gene is TRBV5-4, the J gene TRBJ2-1, with 10 bases fitting TRBD2. V shed 3 bases and J 2 bases; nucleotides not matched to a gene: 2. Germline V lookup: CDR1 SGHNT, CDR2 YYREEE (reference sequence). This CDR3 contains 15 residues.

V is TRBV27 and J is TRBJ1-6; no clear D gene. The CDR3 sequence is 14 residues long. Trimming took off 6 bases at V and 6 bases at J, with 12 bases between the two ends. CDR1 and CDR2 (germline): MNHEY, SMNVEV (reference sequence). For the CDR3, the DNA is TGTGCCAGCAGCCTCGATACCTTTAATTCACCCCTCCACTTT. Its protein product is CASSLDTFNSPLHF.

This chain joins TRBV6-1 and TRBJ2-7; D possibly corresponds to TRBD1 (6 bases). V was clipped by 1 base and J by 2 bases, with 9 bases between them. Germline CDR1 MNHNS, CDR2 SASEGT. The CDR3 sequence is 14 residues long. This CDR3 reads CASSEGGRTYEQYF. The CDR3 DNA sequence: TGTGCCAGCAGTGAAGGGGGGCGAACCTACGAGCAGTACTTC.

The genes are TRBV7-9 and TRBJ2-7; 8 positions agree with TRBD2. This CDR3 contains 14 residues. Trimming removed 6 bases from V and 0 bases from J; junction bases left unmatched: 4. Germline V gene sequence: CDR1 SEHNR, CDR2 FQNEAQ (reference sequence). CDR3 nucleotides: TGTGCCAGCAGTCCGGGAGGGGGCTCCTACGAGCAGTACTTC. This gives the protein CASSPGGGSYEQYF.

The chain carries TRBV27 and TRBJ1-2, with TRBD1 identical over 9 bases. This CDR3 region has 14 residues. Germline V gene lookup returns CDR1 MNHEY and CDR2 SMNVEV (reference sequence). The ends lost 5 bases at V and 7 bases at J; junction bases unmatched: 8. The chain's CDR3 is CASSTGQGQSGYTF. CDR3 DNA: TGTGCCAGCAGTACAGGACAGGGGCAGTCTGGCTACACCTTC.

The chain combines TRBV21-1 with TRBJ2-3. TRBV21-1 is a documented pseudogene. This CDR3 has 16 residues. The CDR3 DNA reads TGTGCCAGCAGCACAAGGAAGGGCTTGGTCTCAGATACGCAGTATTTT. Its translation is CASSTRKGLVSDTQYF.